Given below is one T cell receptor (beta chain) in context. Deletions cut 11 bases from V and 0 bases from J, with 14 bases between. From germline, CDR1 is WNHNN and CDR2 SYGVQD (reference sequence). The CDR3 is made up of 14 amino acids. This record comes from a study of blood T cell repertoires in COVID-19. As for the study in general: Acute-phase and convalescent COVID-19 samples originated in the United States, Italy and Spain.

Original data processing: Reference gene primer amplification gave estimated nucleated cell counts. Profiling relied on immunoSEQ multiplex PCR, and the TCRdb table lists in-frame clones only, not all of them. D and trimming come from the DNA, and the V and J calls and clone size come from that table. The repertoire consists of over 70,000 clones, with approximately 77% occurring once and the leading ten covering approximately 9.3%. The receptor was isolated from a woman older than 75 with acute or convalescent COVID-19. The rearrangement joins TRBV10-1 to TRBJ1-3; a possible D gene is TRBD1 (6 bases). The sequenced material came from peripheral blood. CDR3 loop: CAHRQALSGNTIYF. CDR3 nucleotide sequence: TGCGCCCATAGACAGGCCCTCTCTGGAAACACCATATATTTT.